This T cell receptor beta chain is from a study of blood T cell repertoires in COVID-19. For the study at large: Spain, Italy and the United States supplied samples that represented acute and convalescent COVID-19.

Clones were read by immunoSEQ multiplex PCR, and TCRdb kept only the in-frame ones, dropping some. The sample includes 140,000 to 150,000 clones, approximately 80% of them seen just once. Sequencing was carried out using peripheral blood. The TCR originated in a human donor in a cohort sampled during active COVID-19.

CDR3 region: CASGLQGAMTEAFF. The CDR3 region has the DNA TGTGCCAGCGGCCTACAGGGGGCGATGACTGAAGCTTTCTTT. The V and J genes are TRBV6-5 and TRBJ1-1; 9 bases are a match to TRBD1. V was clipped by 8 bases and J by 5 bases; unmatched bases: 9. Germline CDR1 and CDR2: MNHEY and SVGAGI. The CDR3 consists of 14 residues.